These T cell receptor beta chains were read from a single sample in a study of prognosis after radiotherapy for stage I lung cancer. Via MiXCR, TCRdb re-called the multiplex PCR reads, giving one row per CDR3 protein. The sample yields roughly 20,000 distinct CDR3 sequences, about three fifths seen once. The source was PBMCs, collected before or after stereotactic body radiation therapy (not recorded which). These receptors were obtained from a donor aged 50 or older with non-small cell lung cancer. Each CDR3 is given with its conserved first and last residue. D genes are given only for firm matches. A clone size is listed for some rows: how often the clone was seen (once, few, many), or a class if it is expanded.

v_call: TRBV6-2/TRBV6-3; j_call: TRBJ1-5; clone_size: .; d_call: TRBD1; cdr3_aa: CASSPGQGVGQPQHF; cdr3_nt: TGTGCCAGCAGTCCTGGACAGGGGGTTGGTCAGCCCCAGCATTTT
v_call: TRBV30; j_call: TRBJ2-7; clone_size: .; d_call: .; cdr3_aa: CAWSVPHTWPYEQYF; cdr3_nt: TGTGCCTGGAGTGTTCCCCATACATGGCCCTACGAGCAGTACTTC
v_call: TRBV7-9; j_call: TRBJ2-7; clone_size: medium-sized; d_call: .; cdr3_aa: CASSSSGLSYEQYF; cdr3_nt: TGTGCCAGCAGCTCGAGCGGGCTATCCTACGAGCAGTACTTC
v_call: TRBV19; j_call: TRBJ2-3; clone_size: many; d_call: .; cdr3_aa: CASSMGRTDTQYF; cdr3_nt: TGTGCCAGTAGTATGGGGAGGACAGATACGCAGTATTTT
v_call: TRBV27; j_call: TRBJ2-7; clone_size: medium-sized; d_call: .; cdr3_aa: CASSLPGTEQYF; cdr3_nt: TGTGCCAGCAGTTTACCCGGGACCGAGCAGTACTTC
v_call: TRBV7-9; j_call: TRBJ1-4; clone_size: many; d_call: .; cdr3_aa: CASRGPLTENEKLFF; cdr3_nt: TGTGCCAGCAGGGGCCCTTTGACAGAGAATGAAAAACTGTTTTTT
v_call: TRBV6-1; j_call: TRBJ2-7; clone_size: .; d_call: TRBD2; cdr3_aa: CAIQAGEIGEQYF; cdr3_nt: TGTGCCATCCAAGCGGGAGAAATTGGCGAGCAGTACTTC
v_call: TRBV5-1; j_call: TRBJ2-1; clone_size: medium-sized; d_call: .; cdr3_aa: CASSLGPGGYEQFF; cdr3_nt: TGCGCCAGCAGCTTGGGTCCCGGGGGTTATGAGCAGTTCTTC
v_call: TRBV7-2; j_call: TRBJ1-1; clone_size: .; d_call: .; cdr3_aa: CASSPRGHTNTEAFF; cdr3_nt: TGTGCCAGTAGCCCGAGGGGACATACGAACACTGAAGCTTTCTTT
v_call: TRBV5-1; j_call: TRBJ1-1; clone_size: many; d_call: TRBD1; cdr3_aa: CASSERQGANTEAFF; cdr3_nt: TGCGCCAGCAGCGAAAGACAGGGGGCGAACACTGAAGCTTTCTTT
v_call: TRBV12-3/TRBV12-4; j_call: TRBJ1-5; clone_size: .; d_call: .; cdr3_aa: CASRIGGNQPQHF; cdr3_nt: TGTGCCAGTCGTATTGGGGGGAATCAGCCCCAGCATTTT
v_call: TRBV7-8; j_call: TRBJ1-4; clone_size: many; d_call: TRBD1; cdr3_aa: CASSPGTGLGGKLFF; cdr3_nt: TGTGCCAGCAGCCCCGGGACAGGGTTGGGTGGAAAACTGTTTTTT
v_call: TRBV6-9; j_call: TRBJ2-2; clone_size: .; d_call: TRBD1; cdr3_aa: CASSFTGTGESGELFF; cdr3_nt: TGTGCCAGCAGTTTCACCGGCACAGGGGAATCCGGGGAGCTGTTTTTT
v_call: TRBV11-3; j_call: TRBJ1-1; clone_size: .; d_call: .; cdr3_aa: CASTESTGNTEAFF; cdr3_nt: TGTGCCAGCACCGAATCAACAGGGAACACTGAAGCTTTCTTT
v_call: TRBV6-2/TRBV6-3; j_call: TRBJ1-1; clone_size: .; d_call: .; cdr3_aa: CASGWGANTEAFF; cdr3_nt: TGTGCCAGCGGCTGGGGTGCGAACACTGAAGCTTTCTTT
v_call: TRBV9; j_call: TRBJ2-7; clone_size: many; d_call: TRBD2; cdr3_aa: CASSVASGSTYEQYF; cdr3_nt: TGTGCCAGCAGCGTAGCTAGCGGGAGTACCTACGAGCAGTACTTC
v_call: TRBV28; j_call: TRBJ2-2; clone_size: .; d_call: TRBD1; cdr3_aa: CASIPSGTGGSGDLFF; cdr3_nt: TGTGCCAGCATACCCTCCGGGACAGGGGGATCCGGGGATCTGTTTTTT
v_call: TRBV6-2/TRBV6-3; j_call: TRBJ2-1; clone_size: medium-sized; d_call: .; cdr3_aa: CASSELAGQGEQFF; cdr3_nt: TGTGCCAGCAGTGAACTGGCGGGCCAAGGTGAGCAGTTCTTC
v_call: TRBV19; j_call: TRBJ2-6; clone_size: many; d_call: .; cdr3_aa: CASSIGNGISGANVLTF; cdr3_nt: TGTGCCAGTAGTATAGGGAATGGGATCTCTGGGGCCAACGTCCTGACTTTC
v_call: TRBV16; j_call: TRBJ2-3; clone_size: once; d_call: .; cdr3_aa: CASSQSFRYRQYF; cdr3_nt: TGTGCCAGCAGCCAATCGTTCCGGTACCGGCAGTATTTT
v_call: TRBV11-3; j_call: TRBJ2-5; clone_size: .; d_call: TRBD2; cdr3_aa: CASSLGPAGGKGAQETQYF; cdr3_nt: TGTGCCAGCAGCTTAGGGCCAGCGGGAGGAAAGGGGGCGCAAGAGACCCAGTACTTC
v_call: TRBV5-1; j_call: TRBJ2-7; clone_size: medium-sized; d_call: .; cdr3_aa: CASSQDVEQYF; cdr3_nt: TGCGCCAGCAGCCAGGACGTCGAGCAGTACTTC
v_call: TRBV11-2; j_call: TRBJ2-7; clone_size: few; d_call: .; cdr3_aa: CASSLDQGFFEQYF; cdr3_nt: TGTGCCAGCAGCTTAGATCAGGGGTTCTTCGAGCAGTACTTC
v_call: TRBV24-1; j_call: TRBJ1-1; clone_size: .; d_call: TRBD1; cdr3_aa: CVTISGGANTEAFF; cdr3_nt: TGTGTCACCATATCAGGGGGGGCGAACACTGAAGCTTTCTTT
v_call: TRBV4-1; j_call: TRBJ2-1; clone_size: many; d_call: TRBD2; cdr3_aa: CASSQDYASGALYNEQFF; cdr3_nt: TGCGCCAGCAGCCAAGATTACGCTAGCGGGGCCCTATACAATGAGCAGTTCTTC
v_call: TRBV5-1; j_call: TRBJ2-2; clone_size: .; d_call: .; cdr3_aa: CASSLGPEGGGELFF; cdr3_nt: TGCGCCAGCAGCTTGGGTCCAGAGGGAGGCGGGGAGCTGTTTTTT
v_call: TRBV5-4; j_call: TRBJ2-7; clone_size: many; d_call: TRBD1; cdr3_aa: CASSIGTGGPYEQYF; cdr3_nt: TGTGCCAGCAGCATCGGGACAGGGGGTCCCTACGAGCAGTACTTC
v_call: TRBV18; j_call: TRBJ2-3; clone_size: many; d_call: .; cdr3_aa: CASSPGGQDTQYF; cdr3_nt: TGTGCCAGCTCACCAGGGGGGCAAGATACGCAGTATTTT
v_call: TRBV20-1; j_call: TRBJ1-4; clone_size: .; d_call: TRBD1; cdr3_aa: CSARDEDRSGEKLFF; cdr3_nt: TGCAGTGCTAGAGATGAGGACAGGTCGGGGGAAAAACTGTTTTTT
v_call: TRBV19; j_call: TRBJ2-2; clone_size: many; d_call: .; cdr3_aa: CASSLGVNTGELFF; cdr3_nt: TGTGCCAGTAGTCTCGGGGTTAACACCGGGGAGCTGTTTTTT
v_call: TRBV20-1; j_call: TRBJ2-5; clone_size: many; d_call: .; cdr3_aa: CSAGMQETQYF; cdr3_nt: TGCAGTGCTGGCATGCAAGAGACCCAGTACTTC
v_call: TRBV18; j_call: TRBJ2-7; clone_size: .; d_call: .; cdr3_aa: CASSLWAGKSEQYF; cdr3_nt: TGTGCCAGCTCACTGTGGGCAGGGAAATCCGAGCAGTACTTC
v_call: TRBV19; j_call: TRBJ1-2; clone_size: few; d_call: .; cdr3_aa: CASSIGSAFGGYGYTF; cdr3_nt: TGTGCCAGTAGTATAGGTTCGGCGTTCGGGGGGTATGGCTACACCTTC
v_call: TRBV24-1; j_call: TRBJ2-4; clone_size: few; d_call: TRBD1; cdr3_aa: CATSDTTGYTDIQYF; cdr3_nt: TGTGCCACCAGTGATACGACAGGGTACACTGACATTCAGTACTTC